The rows below give T cell receptor beta chains drawn from one sample of a study of shared clonotypes between healthy human individuals. Profiling relied on immunoSEQ multiplex PCR, and the TCRdb table lists in-frame clones only, not all of them. This table has approximately 2,000,000 clones, around 95% appearing once. The sequencing sample was made of naive CD8+ T cells from PBMCs. Receptors originate from a young man in good health. Some clones in this sample may be carry-over from other donors' samples. CDR3s include the opening cysteine and the closing phenylalanine or tryptophan. D genes are given only for firm matches. A clone size is listed for some rows: how often the clone was seen (once, few, many), or a class if it is expanded.

NA | TRBJ2-3 | TRBD2 | TRBV30 | CAWSGGLAGVTDTQYF | TGTGCCTGGAGTGGGGGACTAGCGGGAGTGACAGATACGCAGTATTTT
NA | TRBJ2-7 | NA | TRBV2 | CASSGTASSYEQYF | TGTGCCAGCAGTGGTACAGCAAGCTCCTACGAGCAGTACTTC
NA | TRBJ2-2 | TRBD2 | TRBV19 | CASSMQRGNTGELFF | TGTGCCAGTAGTATGCAGCGGGGGAACACCGGGGAGCTGTTTTTT
NA | TRBJ2-2 | TRBD1 | TRBV9 | CASSIRRDRSNTGELFF | TGTGCCAGCAGCATCCGCCGGGACAGATCGAACACCGGGGAGCTGTTTTTT
NA | TRBJ2-7 | TRBD1 | TRBV27 | CASRDRSSYEQYF | TGTGCCAGCAGGGACAGGAGCTCCTACGAGCAGTACTTC
NA | TRBJ2-2 | TRBD2 | TRBV27 | CASSTPWAGGPGTGELFF | TGTGCCAGCAGTACGCCCTGGGCGGGAGGGCCGGGCACCGGGGAGCTGTTTTTT
NA | TRBJ2-1 | NA | TRBV4-2 | CASSQEQWVGNNEQFF | TGTGCCAGCAGCCAAGAACAATGGGTGGGAAACAATGAGCAGTTCTTC
once | TRBJ2-5 | NA | TRBV11-2 | CASSLLEQETQYF | TGTGCCAGCAGCCTGTTGGAGCAAGAGACCCAGTACTTC
NA | TRBJ2-2 | TRBD2 | TRBV13 | CASSSRALAGAAGELFF | TGTGCCAGCAGCTCTAGAGCACTAGCGGGAGCAGCCGGGGAGCTGTTTTTT
NA | TRBJ2-7 | NA | TRBV19 | CASSIQGTNEQYF | TGTGCCAGTAGTATCCAGGGGACAAACGAGCAGTACTTC
NA | TRBJ2-7 | TRBD1 | TRBV28 | CASSTGQGAAYEQYF | TGTGCCAGCAGTACGGGACAGGGTGCCGCCTACGAGCAGTACTTC
NA | TRBJ2-7 | TRBD2 | TRBV19 | CASIGTTSGDSYEQYF | TGTGCCAGTATAGGGACGACTAGCGGGGACTCCTACGAGCAGTACTTC
NA | TRBJ2-7 | NA | TRBV5-4 | CASSFKGEQYF | TGTGCCAGCAGCTTCAAGGGCGAGCAGTACTTC
NA | TRBJ2-1 | TRBD2 | TRBV25-1 | CASSERTSGKDEQFF | TGTGCCAGCAGTGAAAGGACTAGCGGGAAGGATGAGCAGTTCTTC
NA | TRBJ2-7 | TRBD1 | TRBV9 | CASSQTGTGFYEQYF | TGTGCCAGCAGCCAGACCGGGACAGGGTTTTACGAGCAGTACTTC
NA | TRBJ2-7 | NA | TRBV10-1 | CASSESVGVGYEQYF | TGCGCCAGCAGTGAGTCTGTGGGAGTAGGATACGAGCAGTACTTC
NA | TRBJ2-2 | NA | TRBV7-6 | CASSLTLRGMNTGELFF | TGTGCCAGCAGCTTAACCCTCAGGGGCATGAACACCGGGGAGCTGTTTTTT
NA | TRBJ1-3 | NA | TRBV19 | CASHHPANQGAGNTIYF | TGTGCCAGTCACCACCCTGCCAACCAGGGCGCTGGAAACACCATATATTTT
NA | TRBJ2-2 | TRBD2 | TRBV11-2 | CASSPRLAGGTGELFF | TGTGCCAGCAGCCCCCGACTAGCGGGAGGGACCGGGGAGCTGTTTTTT
once | TRBJ1-2 | NA | TRBV29-1 | CTSGPDDEGYTF | TGCACCAGTGGGCCGGACGATGAGGGCTACACCTTC
NA | TRBJ2-7 | TRBD2 | TRBV19 | CASSWREGTYEQYF | TGTGCCAGTAGTTGGCGGGAGGGCACCTACGAGCAGTACTTC
NA | TRBJ2-3 | NA | TRBV5-6 | CASSLGLTDTQYF | TGTGCCAGCAGCTTGGGGCTCACAGATACGCAGTATTTT
NA | TRBJ2-7 | NA | TRBV25-1 | CASRRDGSNVYEQYF | TGTGCCAGTCGAAGGGACGGCTCAAATGTATACGAGCAGTACTTC
NA | TRBJ2-7 | TRBD1 | TRBV27 | CASSPGQVYEQYF | TGTGCCAGCAGCCCGGGACAGGTCTACGAGCAGTACTTC
NA | TRBJ2-6 | TRBD1 | TRBV11-2 | CASSNRDRAPGANVLTF | TGTGCCAGCAGCAACCGGGACAGGGCCCCTGGGGCCAACGTCCTGACTTTC
NA | TRBJ2-1 | NA | TRBV11-2 | CASSSHGVGGDEQFF | TGTGCCAGCAGCTCTCACGGGGTTGGGGGAGATGAGCAGTTCTTC
NA | TRBJ2-7 | TRBD1 | TRBV7-9 | CASSPGQGELYEQYF | TGTGCCAGCAGCCCAGGACAGGGAGAACTCTACGAGCAGTACTTC
once | TRBJ1-2 | NA | TRBV4-1 | CASSQDRSGRDGYTF | TGCGCCAGCAGCCAAGATCGGTCAGGGAGGGATGGCTACACCTTC
NA | TRBJ2-6 | NA | TRBV2 | CASSEVSGANVLTF | TGTGCCAGCAGTGAGGTCTCTGGGGCCAACGTCCTGACTTTC